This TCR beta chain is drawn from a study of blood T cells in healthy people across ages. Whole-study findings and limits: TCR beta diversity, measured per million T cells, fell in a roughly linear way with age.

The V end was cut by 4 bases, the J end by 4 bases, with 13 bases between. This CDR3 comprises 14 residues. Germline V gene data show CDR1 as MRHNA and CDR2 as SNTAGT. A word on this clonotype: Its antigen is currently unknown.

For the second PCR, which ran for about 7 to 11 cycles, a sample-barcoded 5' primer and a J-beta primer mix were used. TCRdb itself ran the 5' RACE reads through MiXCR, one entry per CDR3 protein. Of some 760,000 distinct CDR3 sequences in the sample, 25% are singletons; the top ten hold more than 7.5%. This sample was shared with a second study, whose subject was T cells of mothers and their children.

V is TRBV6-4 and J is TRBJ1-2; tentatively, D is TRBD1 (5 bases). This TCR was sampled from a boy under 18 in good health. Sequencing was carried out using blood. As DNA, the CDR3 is TGTGCCAGCAGTGGCCCGGGACCGTCCTATGGCTACACCTTC. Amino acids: CASSGPGPSYGYTF.